The 8 T cell receptor beta chains given below trace back to one sample, sequenced in a study of T cells in Graves' hyperthyroidism and ophthalmopathy. The CDR3 regions of TCR beta were amplified from RNA transcripts. In the first-round RT-PCR of the TCR CDR3, the HTBI primer set was used. Via MiXCR, TCRdb re-called the multiplex PCR reads, giving one row per CDR3 protein. The table lists about 350,000 distinct CDR3 sequences, roughly 15% of them singletons. What was sequenced was blood. The receptors were gathered from a woman aged 55 to 70 with Graves' ophthalmopathy.

This clonotype was found many times. The chain is built from TRBV3-1 and TRBJ2-7; possibly TRBD1 for D (5 bases). The CDR3 sequence is 15 residues long. The V and J ends lost 8 bases and 0 bases respectively, with 17 bases between them. Germline-derived CDR1 and CDR2 are LGHDT and YNNKEL (reference sequence). DNA of the CDR3: TGTGCCAGCGGTGGGTACAGGCCCGACTCCTACGAGCAGTACTTC. Its protein product is CASGGYRPDSYEQYF.

This clonotype appeared many times. The CDR3 loop reads CASSLTTDYTEAFF. CDR3 DNA: TGTGCCAGCAGTTTAACGACAGATTACACTGAAGCTTTCTTT. V usage is TRBV28 and J usage is TRBJ1-1, with a weak D call TRBD1 (5 bases). Germline loops: CDR1 MDHEN, CDR2 SYDVKM. Between the trimmed V and J ends, which lost 2 bases and 3 bases, there was a span of 10 bases. The CDR3 length is 14 residues.

This clonotype was detected ten times or more. This chain links TRBV27 with TRBJ2-7; D may be TRBD1 or TRBD2 (6 bases each). Trimming shortened V by 6 bases and J by 6 bases, and 9 bases separated the two germline ends. This CDR3 contains 11 residues. Germline V CDR1 and CDR2: MNHEY, SMNVEV (reference sequence). Here the CDR3 DNA reads TGTGCCAGCAGGGGGGGCTTCGAGCAGTACTTC. The encoded protein is CASRGGFEQYF.

The chain joins TRBV20-1 to TRBJ2-7; D is perhaps TRBD1 (6 bases). The CDR3 sequence is 15 residues long. Germline V gene data show CDR1 as DFQATT and CDR2 as SNEGSKA (reference sequence). Trimming removed 0 bases from V and 1 base from J, with 13 bases in between. The CDR3 coding sequence is TGCAGTGCTAGAGAGAGGGCAGGGGCGTCCTACGAGCAGTACTTC. Translated: CSARERAGASYEQYF.

The CDR3 DNA reads as TGTGCCAGCAGTTTCGGGGGGCTCGGAGACACTGAAGCTTTCTTT. Protein: CASSFGGLGDTEAFF. The chain is built from TRBV28 and TRBJ1-1; tentative D call: TRBD1 (6 bases). The ends were cut back, 3 bases at V and 3 bases at J, with 14 bases in the middle. Germline CDR1 MDHEN, CDR2 SYDVKM. The CDR3 sequence is 15 residues long.

The rearrangement uses TRBV12-3 or TRBV12-4 and TRBJ2-7, with D hard to call. Between the trimmed V and J ends, which lost 7 bases and 4 bases, there was a span of 8 bases. The CDR3 loop spans 11 amino acids. The CDR3 sequence is CASMLRYEQYF. CDR3 coding DNA: TGTGCCAGCATGCTCCGTTACGAGCAGTACTTC.

This clonotype showed up many times. The V call is TRBV5-1, the J call TRBJ2-1; D may be TRBD1 (5 bases). CDR3 length: 16 amino acids. Germline CDR1 and CDR2: SGHRS and YFSETQ. The V and J ends lost 0 bases and 1 base respectively, with 11 bases between them. CDR3 in amino acids: CASSLAAAGSYNEQFF. As DNA, the CDR3 is TGCGCCAGCAGCTTGGCCGCGGCAGGGTCCTACAATGAGCAGTTCTTC. The full variable domain, rest sourced from reference TRBV5-1 and TRBJ2-1, is KAGVTQTPRYLIKTRGQQVTLSCSPISGHRSVSWYQQTPGQGLQFLFEYFSETQRNKGNFPGRFSGRQFSNSRSEMNVSTLELGDSALYLCASSLAAAGSYNEQFFGPGTRLTVL.

This clonotype was recorded at least ten times. The rearrangement links TRBV28 to TRBJ2-3; 12 bases are shared with TRBD1. The CDR3 covers 18 residues. Trimming removed 6 bases from V and 7 bases from J; junction bases left unmatched: 17. Looked up from germline, CDR1 is MDHEN and CDR2 is SYDVKM. The CDR3 loop reads CASSSPGQGAQSWNTQYF. In DNA, the CDR3 is TGTGCCAGCAGCTCCCCGGGACAGGGGGCGCAGAGTTGGAATACGCAGTATTTT.